The 4 T cell receptor beta chains below come from one sample, sequenced in a study of early T cells in non-severe SARS-CoV-2 infection. TCRdb reprocessed the 5' RACE reads with MiXCR, giving one entry per CDR3 protein. The sample yields around 99,000 distinct CDR3 sequences, around 10% seen once. Sample: whole blood. The receptors shown here come from an adult who was a healthcare worker with PCR-confirmed SARS-CoV-2 infection or an uninfected control (not recorded which).

The chain recombines TRBV4-1 with TRBJ2-5, with 7 nucleotides matching TRBD2. CDR3 length: 15 residues. The germline V gene encodes CDR1 MGHRA and CDR2 YSYEKL. V gave up 2 bases and J gave up 5 bases; unmatched junction bases: 8. The CDR3 DNA reads TGCGCCAGCAGCCAATCTTCAGGGAGGGAGGAGACCCAGTACTTC. Protein sequence: CASSQSSGREETQYF.

This clonotype was detected many times. The chain carries TRBV20-1 and TRBJ2-7; 16 bases align to TRBD2. V gave up 6 bases and J gave up 2 bases; unmatched junction bases: 7. Germline CDR1 DFQATT, CDR2 SNEGSKA (reference sequence). The CDR3 runs 16 residues. In DNA, the CDR3 is TGCAGTGCCCCGGGACTAGCGGGAGGGGAGACCTACGAGCAGTACTTC. It is translated as CSAPGLAGGETYEQYF.

This clonotype was seen many times. This chain uses TRBV2 with TRBJ2-1, with D hard to call. Between the trimmed V and J ends, which lost 6 bases and 5 bases, there was a span of 2 bases. Germline V CDR1 and CDR2: SNHLY, FYNNEI. The CDR3 has 10 amino acids. CDR3 amino acids: CASSNNEQFF. The CDR3 DNA reads as TGTGCCAGCAGCAACAATGAGCAGTTCTTC.

The gene calls are TRBV15 and TRBJ2-4, with D perhaps TRBD2 (6 bases). Germline assignment: CDR1 LNHNV and CDR2 YYDKDF (reference sequence). Trimming took off 8 bases at V and 10 bases at J, with 18 bases between the two ends. The CDR3 spans 13 residues. The CDR3 region has the DNA TGTGCCACCCAACCCAAGGACGGGAGTATTCAGTACTTC. It translates to CATQPKDGSIQYF.